Listed here are 7 T cell receptor beta chains from one sample, sequenced in a study of Siglec-9 on CD8 T cells in melanoma. Method: immunoSEQ multiplex PCR; TCRdb's copy keeps in-frame clones and lacks some. The sample lists 25,000 to 35,000 clones, roughly 80% occurring once. The sample was Siglec-9- CD8+ T cells sorted from blood. These receptors originate from a human donor in good health.

The chain couples TRBV23-1 to TRBJ1-1; 8 nucleotides match TRBD1. TRBV23-1 is labeled an ORF, and its function is uncertain. The CDR3 loop spans 16 amino acids. J was trimmed by 3 bases and V by 7 bases; bases with no gene match: 13. The CDR3 reads CASNRNPGGSHTEAFF. In DNA, the CDR3 is TGCGCCAGCAACCGAAATCCAGGGGGCTCTCACACTGAAGCTTTCTTT.

The sample holds a few counts of this clone. CDR3 bases: TGTGCCAGCAGCCTCTCGCGGGAAGAGTGGTTCTTC. The encoded protein is CASSLSREEWFF. V and J are TRBV4-2 and TRBJ2-1; D perhaps matches TRBD2 (6 bases). This CDR3 comprises 12 residues. With 4 bases removed from V and 15 bases from J, the gap between germline ends came to 16 bases. Germline V gene lookup returns CDR1 LGHNA and CDR2 YNFKEQ.

This clone is a singleton in its sample. This CDR3 reads CASSRTGTEQYF. DNA of the CDR3: TGTGCCAGCAGCCGGACAGGGACCGAGCAGTACTTC. V usage is TRBV7-9 and J usage is TRBJ2-7; 8 nucleotides match TRBD1. This CDR3 comprises 12 residues. V lost 5 bases, J lost 6 bases, and 3 bases stayed unmatched. CDR1 and CDR2 (germline): SEHNR, FQNEAQ (reference sequence).

This clone was counted between two and nine times. The chain couples TRBV6-1 to TRBJ2-7; D not certain. The CDR3 runs to 13 residues. V shed 1 base and J shed 2 bases, with 6 bases lying between them. Germline values: CDR1 MNHNS, CDR2 SASEGT. In DNA, the CDR3 is TGTGCCAGCAGTGAAGAGGGAACCTACGAGCAGTACGTC. Its translation is CASSEEGTYEQYV.

This clone turned up a few times. The chain uses TRBV5-5 and TRBJ1-2; TRBD1 might be the D (5 bases). The CDR3 has 13 residues. The V end was cut by 1 base, the J end by 4 bases, with 8 bases between. Germline lookup yields CDR1 SGHKS and CDR2 YYEKEE (reference sequence). In DNA form, the CDR3 reads TGTGCCAGCAGCTTGCAGGGCTCCTATGGCTACACCTTC. Protein: CASSLQGSYGYTF.

The chain employs TRBV5-1 and TRBJ2-1; no firm D call. Per germline, CDR1 SGHRS and CDR2 YFSETQ. Trimming left V 2 bases short and J 1 base short, with 7 bases between. The CDR3 totals 14 residues. The CDR3 DNA is TGCGCCAGCAGCTTACCGGTTTCCTACAATGAGCAGTTCTTC. This sequence encodes CASSLPVSYNEQFF.

The chain combines TRBV28 with TRBJ2-7; the D is unclear. The CDR3 loop spans 14 amino acids. Germline V gives CDR1 MDHEN, CDR2 SYDVKM. Trimming left V 2 bases short and J 3 bases short, with 11 bases between. The chain's CDR3 is CASSLRRGVYEQYF. The CDR3 nucleotides are TGTGCCAGCAGTTTACGGCGAGGAGTCTACGAGCAGTACTTC.